The 27 T cell receptor beta chains listed next were all sequenced from one sample in a study of blood T cell repertoires in COVID-19. Data came from immunoSEQ multiplex PCR; TCRdb stores just in-frame clones and leaves some out. The sample holds 150,000 to 190,000 clones, about 85% seen once. Sequencing was done on a sample of peripheral blood. Receptors originate from a woman aged 60 to 75 with COVID-19, enrolled during active disease.

V gene TRBV18 combines with J gene TRBJ2-3, with D possibly TRBD2 on 5 matching bases. Germline values: CDR1 KGHSH, CDR2 LQKENI. The CDR3 has 14 amino acids. V was clipped by 6 bases and J by 4 bases, with 14 bases between them. The CDR3 is CASSELGSSDTQYF. DNA for the CDR3: TGTGCCAGCTCGGAACTAGGTAGTTCAGATACGCAGTATTTT.

The J gene is TRBJ1-1, the V gene TRBV6-6; TRBD1 matches 8 bases. After removal of 6 bases from V and 0 bases from J, the junction contained 9 bases not matched to a gene. Germline assignment: CDR1 MNHNY and CDR2 SVGAGI (reference sequence). The CDR3 has 16 residues. CDR3 sequence (DNA): TGTGCCAGCAGAGACGGACAGGGAGGCGTGAACACTGAAGCTTTCTTT. Translated, it gives CASRDGQGGVNTEAFF.

V usage is TRBV7-2 and J usage is TRBJ1-3, with 9 nucleotides matching TRBD1. Germline trimming cut 3 bases from V and 1 base from J; bases unmatched to any gene: 1. The CDR3 totals 15 residues. Germline assignment: CDR1 SGHTA and CDR2 FQGNSA. In DNA form, the CDR3 reads TGTGCCAGCAGCTTTGGACAGGGGTCTGGAAACACCATATATTTT. It yields the protein CASSFGQGSGNTIYF.

The chain carries TRBV21-1 and TRBJ2-7; no DNA check was done on the table's D call, TRBD2. TRBV21-1 is assigned pseudogene status. The CDR3 runs 17 residues. CDR3 protein: CASSNQSGGIINREQYV. Written as DNA, the CDR3 is TGTGCCAGCAGCAATCAATCGGGGGGGATCATCAACAGGGAGCAGTACGTC.

V and J are TRBV19 and TRBJ2-1, with D perhaps matching TRBD2 (6 bases). Germline V gives CDR1 LNHDA, CDR2 SQIVND (reference sequence). Trimming took off 7 bases at V and 8 bases at J, with 12 bases between the two ends. CDR3 length: 12 residues. The CDR3 coding sequence is TGTGCCAGTACCAGGGACTCCTATGAGCAGTTCTTC. It is translated as CASTRDSYEQFF.

The rearrangement joins TRBV4-1 to TRBJ1-3; TRBD1 is a possible D gene (6 bases). The V gene's germline CDR1 is MGHRA and CDR2 YSYEKL. The CDR3 is 15 amino acids. Trimming left V 3 bases short and J 7 bases short, with 16 bases between. The CDR3 sequence: CASSQGGGQRNTIYF. For the CDR3, the DNA is TGCGCCAGCAGCCAGGGCGGGGGGCAAAGGAACACCATATATTTT.

The J gene is TRBJ1-1, the V gene TRBV18; D gene unclear. V was cut by 2 bases and J by 0 bases, with 4 bases left in between. This CDR3 is 13 amino acids long. The germline V gene has CDR1 KGHSH and CDR2 LQKENI. CDR3 coding DNA: TGTGCCAGCTCACCAGACTTGAACACTGAAGCTTTCTTT. It translates to CASSPDLNTEAFF. Drawing the rest from reference TRBV18 and TRBJ1-1, the complete variable domain is NAGVMQNPRHLVRRRGQEARLRCSPMKGHSHVYWYRQLPEEGLKFMVYLQKENIIDESGMPKERFSAEFPKEGPSILRIQQVVRGDSAAYFCASSPDLNTEAFFGQGTRLTVV.

CDR3 coding DNA: TGTGCCACCAGTGATCAGACTATTGGTCAGCCCCAGCATTTT. Translation: CATSDQTIGQPQHF. The J gene is TRBJ1-5, the V gene TRBV24-1; D is unresolved. V lost 3 bases and J 6 bases, leaving 11 bases between the germline ends. The CDR3 sequence is 14 residues long. CDR1 KGHDR and CDR2 SFDVKD come from the germline V gene.

The genes are TRBV5-1 and TRBJ1-2; TRBD1 agrees at 7 bases. This CDR3 comprises 14 residues. V was pared by 3 bases and J by 8 bases, with 10 bases of the junction left unmatched. Germline-derived CDR1 and CDR2 are SGHRS and YFSETQ. CDR3 coding DNA: TGCGCCAGCAGCTCCAATACAGGGGAAAGAGGCTACACCTTC. Translation: CASSSNTGERGYTF. Full variable domain (outside the CDR3, taken from reference TRBV5-1 and TRBJ1-2): KAGVTQTPRYLIKTRGQQVTLSCSPISGHRSVSWYQQTPGQGLQFLFEYFSETQRNKGNFPGRFSGRQFSNSRSEMNVSTLELGDSALYLCASSSNTGERGYTFGSGTRLTVV.

This sequence joins TRBV23-1 and TRBJ2-1; 7 bases fit TRBD2. TRBV23-1 is an ORF, and what it does is uncertain. The junction had 3 bases not matched to a gene; V was cut back by 0 bases and J by 4 bases. This CDR3 comprises 15 residues. CDR3 amino acids: CASSQSLAVYNEQFF. CDR3 nucleotides: TGCGCCAGCAGTCAATCGCTAGCGGTTTACAATGAGCAGTTCTTC.

The V and J genes are TRBV5-4 and TRBJ2-1, with TRBD1 as a possible D gene (6 bases). The V end was cut by 4 bases, the J end by 5 bases, with 10 bases between. The CDR3 spans 13 residues. CDR1 is SGHNT, CDR2 YYREEE, per germline (reference sequence). Here the CDR3 reads CASSHRDNNEQFF. As DNA, the CDR3 is TGTGCCAGCAGCCACAGGGATAACAATGAGCAGTTCTTC.

The rearrangement links TRBV5-1 to TRBJ2-1; TRBD2 agrees at 8 bases. There are 15 residues in the CDR3. V was clipped by 2 bases and J by 2 bases; unmatched bases: 3. Germline CDR1 SGHRS, CDR2 YFSETQ. In DNA, the CDR3 is TGCGCCAGCAGCTTCACTAGCGGAACCTACAATGAGCAGTTCTTC. Amino acid sequence: CASSFTSGTYNEQFF.

J is TRBJ2-7 and V is TRBV5-4; 9 nucleotides agree with TRBD1. The CDR3 consists of 15 residues. CDR1 and CDR2 (germline): SGHNT, YYREEE (reference sequence). V lost 4 bases to trimming and J lost 1 base; unmatched junction nucleotides: 6. Written as DNA, the CDR3 is TGTGCCAGCAGCCAGGGACAGGGCGATTCCTACGAGCAGTACTTC. Its protein is CASSQGQGDSYEQYF.

The chain links TRBV6-5 to TRBJ1-5; D is undetermined. There are 13 residues in the CDR3. Trimming took off 4 bases at V and 0 bases at J, with 4 bases between the two ends. Germline V gives CDR1 MNHEY, CDR2 SVGAGI. The CDR3 coding sequence is TGTGCCAGCAGTTCCTTTAGCAATCAGCCCCAGCATTTT. It specifies CASSSFSNQPQHF.

J is TRBJ2-1 and V is TRBV18; 7 positions match TRBD2. V lost 7 bases to trimming and J lost 7 bases; unmatched junction nucleotides: 13. This CDR3 has 15 residues. Germline CDR1 and CDR2: KGHSH and LQKENI. The CDR3 region is CASFPAAGAFNEQFF. CDR3 in DNA: TGTGCCAGCTTCCCCGCGGCGGGAGCGTTTAATGAGCAGTTCTTC. The full variable domain, its missing parts supplied by reference TRBV18 and TRBJ2-1, is NAGVMQNPRHLVRRRGQEARLRCSPMKGHSHVYWYRQLPEEGLKFMVYLQKENIIDESGMPKERFSAEFPKEGPSILRIQQVVRGDSAAYFCASFPAAGAFNEQFFGPGTRLTVL.

The chain joins TRBV14 to TRBJ1-1; D might be TRBD1 (6 bases). Deletions cut 1 base from V and 4 bases from J, with 10 bases between. Germline values: CDR1 SGHDN, CDR2 FVKESK. The CDR3 spans 14 residues. CDR3 residues: CASSQVGGRTEAFF. For the CDR3, the DNA is TGTGCCAGCAGCCAAGTCGGGGGGCGCACTGAAGCTTTCTTT. The complete variable domain, with remaining parts taken from reference TRBV14 and TRBJ1-1, reads EAGVTQFPSHSVIEKGQTVTLRCDPISGHDNLYWYRRVMGKEIKFLLHFVKESKQDESGMPNNRFLAERTGGTYSTLKVQPAELEDSGVYFCASSQVGGRTEAFFGQGTRLTVV.

The gene calls are TRBV10-1 and TRBJ2-2; 8 nucleotides agree with TRBD1. Trimming removed 4 bases from V and 5 bases from J; junction bases left unmatched: 3. The CDR3 length is 14 residues. CDR1 is WNHNN, CDR2 SYGVQD, per germline (reference sequence). The DNA for the CDR3 is TGCGCCAGCAGTGTGCGACAGGGGACCGGGGAGCTGTTTTTT. Translation gives CASSVRQGTGELFF.

The genes are TRBV19 and TRBJ1-5; 8 bases line up with TRBD1. V lost 5 bases to trimming and J lost 9 bases; unmatched junction nucleotides: 6. The germline gives CDR1 LNHDA, CDR2 SQIVND (reference sequence). There are 13 residues in the CDR3. The CDR3: CASSPDRGGPQHF. The CDR3 region has the DNA TGTGCCAGTAGTCCCGACAGGGGAGGGCCCCAGCATTTT.

The rearrangement links TRBV6-5 to TRBJ1-2; 8 bases agree with TRBD1. Trimming took 10 bases from V and 2 from J; bases not matched to a gene: 6. Germline lookup yields CDR1 MNHEY and CDR2 SVGAGI. The CDR3 spans 13 residues. The CDR3 spells CATGQGGNYGYTF. CDR3 sequence (DNA): TGTGCCACCGGACAGGGAGGGAACTATGGCTACACCTTC.

V gene TRBV5-1 combines with J gene TRBJ2-4, with a possible D match to TRBD1 (6 bases). The V end was cut by 4 bases, the J end by 0 bases, with 14 bases between. The length of the CDR3 is 16 residues. Germline values: CDR1 SGHRS, CDR2 YFSETQ. Here the CDR3 reads CASSGTGTLAKNIQYF. The CDR3 nucleotides read TGCGCCAGCAGCGGTACAGGGACCCTAGCCAAAAACATTCAGTACTTC.

A single count supports this clone. This chain connects TRBV5-1 to TRBJ2-1, with TRBD2 matching 12 bases. CDR3 length: 16 residues. V lost 4 bases and J lost 0; bases outside the gene matches: 2. Germline assignment: CDR1 SGHRS and CDR2 YFSETQ. The CDR3 DNA reads as TGCGCCAGCAGCCTGACTAGCGGGAGCTCCTACAATGAGCAGTTCTTC. Translated, it gives CASSLTSGSSYNEQFF. The complete variable domain, with remaining parts taken from reference TRBV5-1 and TRBJ2-1, reads KAGVTQTPRYLIKTRGQQVTLSCSPISGHRSVSWYQQTPGQGLQFLFEYFSETQRNKGNFPGRFSGRQFSNSRSEMNVSTLELGDSALYLCASSLTSGSSYNEQFFGPGTRLTVL.

V usage is TRBV7-3 and J usage is TRBJ1-1, with D uncertain. V lost 6 bases to trimming and J lost 0 bases, with 8 bases between them. Per germline, CDR1 SGHTA and CDR2 FQGTGA. This CDR3 has 13 amino acids. The CDR3 nucleotides read TGTGCCAGCAGGGGCACACTGAACACTGAAGCTTTCTTT. Protein sequence: CASRGTLNTEAFF.

This clone was seen once. The CDR3 reads CASSPEGAGGEKLFF. For the CDR3, the DNA is TGCGCCAGCAGCCCGGAGGGGGCAGGAGGGGAAAAACTGTTTTTT. J is TRBJ1-4 and V is TRBV5-1; TRBD1 matches 7 bases. With 4 bases clipped from V and 8 bases from J, the junction kept 11 bases outside the gene matches. CDR1 and CDR2 from the germline V gene are SGHRS and YFSETQ. The CDR3 is 15 residues long.

The chain links TRBV6-2 or TRBV6-3 to TRBJ2-2; D uncertain. Germline CDR1 MNHEY, CDR2 SVGEGT. V lost 2 bases and J lost 5, with 12 bases in between. This CDR3 comprises 15 residues. The CDR3 DNA sequence: TGTGCCAGCAGTTACACCGACTCCAATACCGGGGAGCTGTTTTTT. Its translation is CASSYTDSNTGELFF.

The rearrangement uses TRBV18 and TRBJ1-3; 7 bases fit TRBD1. CDR3 size: 14 residues. Germline lookup yields CDR1 KGHSH and CDR2 LQKENI. The ends lost 5 bases at V and 2 bases at J; junction bases unmatched: 3. CDR3 coding DNA: TGTGCCAGCTCAGTTGACAGGGCTGGAAACACCATATATTTT. It codes for CASSVDRAGNTIYF.

The rearrangement links TRBV4-1 to TRBJ1-2; 9 bases are a match to TRBD1. V shed 2 bases and J 8 bases; nucleotides not matched to a gene: 12. The CDR3 is made up of 16 amino acids. Germline CDR1 is MGHRA and CDR2 is YSYEKL. The CDR3 reads CASSQLFGGQGGGYTF. For the CDR3, the DNA is TGCGCCAGCAGCCAATTATTTGGGGGACAGGGAGGCGGCTACACCTTC.

The V call is TRBV5-5, the J call TRBJ1-5; no firm D call. Per germline, CDR1 SGHKS and CDR2 YYEKEE (reference sequence). The germline V and J ends were trimmed by 0 bases and 5 bases, with 15 bases remaining between them. The CDR3 is made up of 16 amino acids. The CDR3 protein is CASSLVAGGWDQPQHF. In nucleotides, the CDR3 is TGTGCCAGCAGCTTGGTGGCAGGAGGGTGGGATCAGCCCCAGCATTTT. The full variable domain, completed using reference TRBV5-5 and TRBJ1-5, is DAGVTQSPTHLIKTRGQQVTLRCSPISGHKSVSWYQQVLGQGPQFIFQYYEKEERGRGNFPDRFSARQFPNYSSELNVNALLLGDSALYLCASSLVAGGWDQPQHFGDGTRLSIL.